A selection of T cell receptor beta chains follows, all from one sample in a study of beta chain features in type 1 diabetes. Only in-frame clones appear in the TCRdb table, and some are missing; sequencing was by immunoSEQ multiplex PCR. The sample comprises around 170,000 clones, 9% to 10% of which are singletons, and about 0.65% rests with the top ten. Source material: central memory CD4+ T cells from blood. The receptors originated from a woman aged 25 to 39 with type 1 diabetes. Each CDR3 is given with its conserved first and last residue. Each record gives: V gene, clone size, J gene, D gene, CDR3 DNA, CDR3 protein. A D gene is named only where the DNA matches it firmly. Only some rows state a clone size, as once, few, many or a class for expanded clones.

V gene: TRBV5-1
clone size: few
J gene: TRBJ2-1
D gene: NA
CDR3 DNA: TGCGCCAGCAGCCTACGACAGGCAACCTACAATGAGCAGTTCTTC
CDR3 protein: CASSLRQATYNEQFF

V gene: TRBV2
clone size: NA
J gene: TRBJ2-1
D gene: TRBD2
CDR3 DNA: TGTGCCAGCAGTCCGGGACTAGCGGGGTACAATGAGCAGTTCTTC
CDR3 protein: CASSPGLAGYNEQFF

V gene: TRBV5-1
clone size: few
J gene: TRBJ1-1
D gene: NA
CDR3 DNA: TGCGCCAGCAGGCGGACAGACAACACTGAAGCTTTCTTT
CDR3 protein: CASRRTDNTEAFF

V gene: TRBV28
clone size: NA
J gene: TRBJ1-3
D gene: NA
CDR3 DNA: TGTGCCAGCAGCACGTTCAGGACTTACTCTGGAAACACCATATATTTT
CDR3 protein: CASSTFRTYSGNTIYF

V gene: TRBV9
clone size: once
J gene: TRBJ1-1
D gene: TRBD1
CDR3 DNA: TGTGCCAGCAGCGAGACAGGGGGAGTCACTGAAGCTTTCTTT
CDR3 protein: CASSETGGVTEAFF

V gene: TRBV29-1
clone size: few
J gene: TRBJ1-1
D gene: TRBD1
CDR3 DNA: TGCAGCCACATCCGGGGACAGACTAACACTGAAGCTTTCTTT
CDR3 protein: CSHIRGQTNTEAFF

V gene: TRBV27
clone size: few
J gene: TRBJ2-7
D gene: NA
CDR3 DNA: TGTGCCAGCCGAACGCAGCGTGCCCACGAGCAGTACTTC
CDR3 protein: CASRTQRAHEQYF

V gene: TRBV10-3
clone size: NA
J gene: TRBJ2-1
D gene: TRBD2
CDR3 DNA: TGTGCCATCAAGGGGACTAGCGGCAACAATGAGCAGTTCTTC
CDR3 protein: CAIKGTSGNNEQFF

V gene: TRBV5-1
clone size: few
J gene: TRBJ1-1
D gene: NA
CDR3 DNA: TGCGCCAGCAGTCGACAGGAAAACACTGAAGCTTTCTTT
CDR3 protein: CASSRQENTEAFF

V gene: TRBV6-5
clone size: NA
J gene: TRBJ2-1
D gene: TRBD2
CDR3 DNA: TGTGCCAGCAGTTACGGGAGCGGGAGGGGAAATGAGCAGTTCTTC
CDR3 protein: CASSYGSGRGNEQFF

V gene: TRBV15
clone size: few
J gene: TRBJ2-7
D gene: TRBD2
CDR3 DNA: TGTGCCACCAGCAGTCGACCGGGACTAGGACGAGAGGAGCAGTACTTC
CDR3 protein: CATSSRPGLGREEQYF

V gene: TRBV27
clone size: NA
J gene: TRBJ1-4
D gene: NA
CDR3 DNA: TGTGCCAGCAGTTGGGAGGGTAATGAAAAACTGTTTTTT
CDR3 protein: CASSWEGNEKLFF

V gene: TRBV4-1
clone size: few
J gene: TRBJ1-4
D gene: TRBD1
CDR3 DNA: TGCGCCAGCAGCCAAGTAGGGACAGGGGGCCCTAATGAAAAACTGTTTTTT
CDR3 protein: CASSQVGTGGPNEKLFF

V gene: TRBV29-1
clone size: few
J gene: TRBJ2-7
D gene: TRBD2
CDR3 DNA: TGCAGCGTCCAGGGAGTTATTTGGACTAGCGGGAACACCTACGAGCAGTACTTC
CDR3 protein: CSVQGVIWTSGNTYEQYF

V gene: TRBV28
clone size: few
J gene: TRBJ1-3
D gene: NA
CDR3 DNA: TGTGCCAGCAGTCCAACTGGAAACACCATATATTTT
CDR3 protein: CASSPTGNTIYF

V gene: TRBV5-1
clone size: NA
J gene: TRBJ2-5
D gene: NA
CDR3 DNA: TGCGCCAGCAGATATGAGGTTCAAAAGACCCAGTACTTC
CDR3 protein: CASRYEVQKTQYF

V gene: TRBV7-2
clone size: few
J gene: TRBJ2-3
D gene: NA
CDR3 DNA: TGTGCCAGCAGCTTTGGGCCAGGGTTGGCAGATACGCAGTATTTT
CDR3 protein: CASSFGPGLADTQYF

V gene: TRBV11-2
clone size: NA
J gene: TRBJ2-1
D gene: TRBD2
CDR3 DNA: TGTGCCAGCATGCTTAGAAGACCGGGAGGGCCGCCTTACAATGAGCAGTTCTTC
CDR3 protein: CASMLRRPGGPPYNEQFF

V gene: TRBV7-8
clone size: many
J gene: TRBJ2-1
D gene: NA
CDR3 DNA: TGTGCCAGCACCGCGGGCGGGGAGCAGTTCTTC
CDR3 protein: CASTAGGEQFF

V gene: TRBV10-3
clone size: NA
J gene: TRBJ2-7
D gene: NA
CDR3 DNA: TGTGCCATCAGTGAGGGCACCCCCCGCCTCGAGCAGTACTTC
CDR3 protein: CAISEGTPRLEQYF

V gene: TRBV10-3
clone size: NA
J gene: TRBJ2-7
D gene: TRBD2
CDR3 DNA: TGTGCCATCAGTGACCGGGGGGGGAGCTCCTACGAGCAGTACTTC
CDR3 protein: CAISDRGGSSYEQYF

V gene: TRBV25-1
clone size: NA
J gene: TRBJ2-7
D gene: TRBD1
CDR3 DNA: TGTGCCAGCAGACGTGGACAGGGGAGGGCGAACGAGCAGTACTTC
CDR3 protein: CASRRGQGRANEQYF

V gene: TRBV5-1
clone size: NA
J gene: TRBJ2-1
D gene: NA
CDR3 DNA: TGCGCCAGCAGCTTGGATGGGGGCAGGGGTTCCTACAATGAGCAGTTCTTC
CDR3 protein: CASSLDGGRGSYNEQFF

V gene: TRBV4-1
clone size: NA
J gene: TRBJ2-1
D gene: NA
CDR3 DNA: TGCGCCAGCAGCCAAGTGGAGGGCCGCAGGCAGTTCTTC
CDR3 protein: CASSQVEGRRQFF

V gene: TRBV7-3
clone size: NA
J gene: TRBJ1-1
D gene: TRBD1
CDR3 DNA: TGTGCCAGCAGCGGGACAGGGGTGTGGACTGAAGCTTTCTTT
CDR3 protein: CASSGTGVWTEAFF

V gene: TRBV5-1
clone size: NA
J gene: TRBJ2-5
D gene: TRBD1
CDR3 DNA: TGCGCCAGCAGCGTTGGACAGGGGGTGACCCAGTACTTC
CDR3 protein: CASSVGQGVTQYF

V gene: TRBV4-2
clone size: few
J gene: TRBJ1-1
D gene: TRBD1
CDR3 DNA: TGTGCCAGCAGAGACAGGGGAATGGCGAACACTGAAGCTTTCTTT
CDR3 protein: CASRDRGMANTEAFF

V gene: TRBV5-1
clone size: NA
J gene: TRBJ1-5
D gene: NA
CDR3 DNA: TGCGCCAGCAGCTTGGAATCGTCAGGGCAATCGCCCCAGCATTTT
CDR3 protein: CASSLESSGQSPQHF

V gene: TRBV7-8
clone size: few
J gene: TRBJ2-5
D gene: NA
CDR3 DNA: TGTGCCAGCAGCGGGGAAGTGACTACGGAGACCCAGTACTTC
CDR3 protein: CASSGEVTTETQYF

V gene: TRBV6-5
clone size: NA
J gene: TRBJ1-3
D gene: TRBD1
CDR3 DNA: TGTGCCAGCAGTTACGACAGGGCTGGAAACACCATATATTTT
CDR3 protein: CASSYDRAGNTIYF

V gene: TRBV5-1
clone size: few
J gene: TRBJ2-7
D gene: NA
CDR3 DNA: TGCGCCAGCAGATATCAGACAGAGCTGGACGAGCAGTACTTC
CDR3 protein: CASRYQTELDEQYF

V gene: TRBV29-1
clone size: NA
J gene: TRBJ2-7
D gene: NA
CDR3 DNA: TGCAGCGTTGCCGGGACATACGAGCAGTACTTC
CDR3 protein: CSVAGTYEQYF